This T cell receptor (beta chain) originates from a study of T cells after yellow fever vaccination. Study conclusions and caveats: A large majority of primary-vaccination clones showed up again after the booster (about 97% CD4, roughly 91% CD8). Peaking faster, on day 5 versus 15, the secondary response was nonetheless weaker.

This CDR3 is 13 amino acids long. V shed 2 bases, J shed 11 bases, and the junction held 7 bases outside the gene matches. CDR1 SGHKS and CDR2 YYEKEE come from the germline V gene (reference sequence). UMIs were added to TCR cDNA along with a universal primer site when it was made by 5'RACE template switching. One entry per CDR3 protein, called by TCRdb with MiXCR from the 5' RACE reads. The table has 500,000 to 650,000 distinct CDR3 sequences, around a sixth seen once. This clonotype was counted ten times or more. The antigen is not known. The sequence was collected from a man between 18 and 29 years old who received the YFV17D yellow fever vaccine. J is TRBJ1-5 and V is TRBV5-5; 7 nucleotides agree with TRBD1. The material sequenced was PBMCs, taken about 5 days after the first yellow fever vaccination. CDR3 DNA sequence: TGTGCCAGCAGCTTTGAGTCCGGGACAGCCCAGCATTTT. It specifies CASSFESGTAQHF. The full variable domain, completed using reference TRBV5-5 and TRBJ1-5, is DAGVTQSPTHLIKTRGQQVTLRCSPISGHKSVSWYQQVLGQGPQFIFQYYEKEERGRGNFPDRFSARQFPNYSSELNVNALLLGDSALYLCASSFESGTAQHFGDGTRLSIL.